These 32 T cell receptor beta chains were all obtained from the same sample, sequenced in a study of T cells in Graves' hyperthyroidism and ophthalmopathy. The CDR3 regions of TCR beta were amplified from RNA transcripts. An initial round of RT-PCR targeting the TCR CDR3 relied on the HTBI primer set. TCRdb re-analysed the multiplex PCR reads in MiXCR, keeping a single row per CDR3 protein. The sample records approximately 710,000 distinct CDR3 sequences, around 16% being singletons. The sample comprised blood. The source is a man aged 45-65 years with Graves' hyperthyroidism.

The rearrangement joins TRBV29-1 to TRBJ1-1; TRBD1 matches 10 bases. V trimming: 5 bases; J trimming: 3 bases; junction bases outside the gene matches: 3. This CDR3 has 13 residues. Germline CDR1 SQVTM, CDR2 ANQGSEA. As DNA, the CDR3 is TGCAGCGTTTCGACAGGGGGCGACACTGAAGCTTTCTTT. Its translation: CSVSTGGDTEAFF.

This clonotype came up many times. The J gene is TRBJ1-2, the V gene TRBV12-3 or TRBV12-4, with 7 nucleotides matching TRBD1. With 3 bases clipped from V and 7 bases from J, the junction kept 5 bases outside the gene matches. The CDR3 consists of 13 residues. The CDR3 nucleotides are TGTGCCAGCAGTTTGAGGGGGCGCGGTGGCTACACCTTC. Its protein is CASSLRGRGGYTF.

The chain links TRBV24-1 to TRBJ2-3; the D gene is possibly TRBD1 (5 bases). Germline loops: CDR1 KGHDR, CDR2 SFDVKD. This CDR3 comprises 16 residues. Trimming left V 1 base short and J 0 bases short, with 10 bases between. CDR3 residues: CATSDFTTASTDTQYF. The CDR3, as DNA: TGTGCCACCAGTGATTTCACGACAGCTAGCACAGATACGCAGTATTTT.

The chain carries TRBV9 and TRBJ2-7, with D possibly being TRBD2 (5 bases). Germline CDR1 SGDLS, CDR2 YYNGEE. This CDR3 comprises 18 residues. V lost 3 bases and J lost 3, with 25 bases in between. The CDR3 loop is CASSAHGIGRPTHYEQYF. In DNA, the CDR3 is TGTGCCAGCAGCGCCCACGGGATCGGAAGGCCCACTCACTACGAGCAGTACTTC. Drawing the rest from reference TRBV9 and TRBJ2-7, the complete variable domain is DSGVTQTPKHLITATGQRVTLRCSPRSGDLSVYWYQQSLDQGLQFLIQYYNGEERAKGNILERFSAQQFPDLHSELNLSSLELGDSALYFCASSAHGIGRPTHYEQYFGPGTRLTVT.

The chain combines TRBV3-1 with TRBJ2-1; D not certain. The germline V gene has CDR1 LGHDT and CDR2 YNNKEL (reference sequence). The CDR3 is 11 amino acids. V lost 1 base, J lost 9 bases, and 4 bases lay in between. CDR3 region: CASSQASEQFF. The CDR3 DNA follows: TGTGCCAGCAGCCAAGCAAGTGAGCAGTTCTTC.

This clonotype was detected ten times or more. The chain uses TRBV20-1 and TRBJ2-5, with 7 nucleotides matching TRBD2. Per germline, CDR1 DFQATT and CDR2 SNEGSKA (reference sequence). The CDR3 length is 14 residues. Unmatched junction bases numbered 7, after V lost 1 base and J lost 5 bases. CDR3 sequence (DNA): TGCAGTGCTAGAGTTCGGGGAGGGAGCGAGACCCAGTACTTC. Translation gives CSARVRGGSETQYF.

This clonotype was detected only a few times. The chain joins TRBV9 to TRBJ2-2; the D gene is possibly TRBD1 (6 bases). The CDR3 consists of 14 residues. Deletions cut 3 bases from V and 0 bases from J, with 6 bases between. Per germline, CDR1 SGDLS and CDR2 YYNGEE. This CDR3 is CASSGQANTGELFF. The CDR3 bases are TGTGCCAGCAGCGGACAGGCGAACACCGGGGAGCTGTTTTTT.

The V call is TRBV29-1, the J call TRBJ2-3; weak D call: TRBD2 (6 bases). V shed 3 bases and J shed 10 bases, with 20 bases lying between them. This CDR3 region has 14 residues. The germline gives CDR1 SQVTM, CDR2 ANQGSEA. CDR3 in DNA: TGCAGCGTTGATTTTACGACTAGGGGCCTTGCGCAGTATTTT. Amino acids: CSVDFTTRGLAQYF.

V and J are TRBV5-1 and TRBJ2-7, with D perhaps matching TRBD1 (6 bases). Trimming took 2 bases from V and 4 from J, leaving 10 bases between them. The CDR3 sequence is 13 residues long. CDR1 SGHRS and CDR2 YFSETQ come from the germline V gene. The CDR3 sequence is CASSFDQGYEQYF. CDR3 in DNA: TGCGCCAGCAGCTTTGATCAGGGGTACGAGCAGTACTTC.

The sample holds many counts of this clonotype. This CDR3 reads CASTKAGAFTDTQYF. The CDR3 bases are TGTGCCAGCACCAAGGCCGGGGCCTTCACAGATACGCAGTATTTT. The gene calls are TRBV28 and TRBJ2-3; D could derive from TRBD1 or TRBD2 (5 bases each). Germline V CDR1 and CDR2: MDHEN, SYDVKM. The CDR3 has 15 residues. The ends were cut back, 7 bases at V and 2 bases at J, with 16 bases in the middle.

In its sample, this clonotype was seen many times. The chain uses TRBV12-3 or TRBV12-4 and TRBJ2-1; TRBD1 aligns across 9 bases. The CDR3 contains 15 residues. The V segment lost 6 bases and the J segment 5 bases; nucleotides outside the gene matches: 8. The CDR3 DNA reads TGTGCCAGCAGCCCAGGCTGGACAGGGGACAATGAGCAGTTCTTC. Amino acid sequence: CASSPGWTGDNEQFF.

This clonotype turned up a few times. The chain is built from TRBV29-1 and TRBJ2-7, with a weak D call TRBD2 (5 bases). The CDR3 is made up of 13 amino acids. Germline CDR1 is SQVTM and CDR2 is ANQGSEA. The V gene lost 1 base and the J gene lost 1 base, with 8 bases spanning the gap. The CDR3 is CSVEVGVSYEQYF. CDR3 nucleotides: TGCAGCGTTGAAGTCGGGGTGTCCTACGAGCAGTACTTC.

This clonotype has a count of ten or more. The genes are TRBV6-6 and TRBJ2-1; 8 bases fit TRBD2. This CDR3 is built from 15 residues. CDR1 and CDR2 from the germline V gene are MNHNY and SVGAGI (reference sequence). Trimming took 0 bases from V and 5 from J; bases not matched to a gene: 3. The CDR3 nucleotides are TGTGCCAGCAGTTACTCACTAGCGGCAAACAATGAGCAGTTCTTC. Translation: CASSYSLAANNEQFF.

In its sample, this clonotype was seen many times. The chain links TRBV7-2 to TRBJ1-4; 7 nucleotides align to TRBD1. The CDR3 covers 15 residues. V trimming: 5 bases; J trimming: 8 bases; junction bases outside the gene matches: 11. Germline CDR1 and CDR2: SGHTA and FQGNSA. The DNA of the CDR3 is TGTGCCAGCAGCCCCCAGGACAGGCTGGGGGAAAAACTGTTTTTT. This gives the protein CASSPQDRLGEKLFF. The entire variable domain, with the rest obtained from reference TRBV7-2 and TRBJ1-4, is as follows: GAGVSQSPSNKVTEKGKDVELRCDPISGHTALYWYRQSLGQGLEFLIYFQGNSAPDKSGLPSDRFSAERTGGSVSTLTIQRTQQEDSAVYLCASSPQDRLGEKLFFGSGTQLSVL.

The chain couples TRBV24-1 to TRBJ2-1; D may be TRBD1 (5 bases). CDR1 KGHDR and CDR2 SFDVKD come from the germline V gene. There are 16 residues in the CDR3. The V and J ends lost 3 bases and 8 bases respectively, with 19 bases between them. As DNA, the CDR3 is TGTGCCACCAGTGATCAGAGAAAGGGATTCAGGGATGAGCAGTTCTTC. Translation gives CATSDQRKGFRDEQFF.

The sample holds a few counts of this clonotype. V is TRBV3-1 and J is TRBJ1-1; D gene ambiguous. Trimming took 2 bases from V and 10 from J, leaving 14 bases between them. Germline assignment: CDR1 LGHDT and CDR2 YNNKEL (reference sequence). CDR3 length: 13 amino acids. The CDR3: CASSQSGPNGAFF. The DNA for the CDR3 is TGTGCCAGCAGCCAATCCGGGCCTAACGGAGCTTTCTTT.

V is TRBV6-6 and J is TRBJ2-3, with D possibly called TRBD1 or TRBD2 (5 bases each). Germline loops: CDR1 MNHNY, CDR2 SVGAGI (reference sequence). The CDR3 extends over 16 amino acids. V was pared by 2 bases and J by 1 base, with 13 bases between. The CDR3 nucleotides are TGTGCCAGCAGTTACCCCTGGGGGATTGGCACAGATACGCAGTATTTT. Its protein product is CASSYPWGIGTDTQYF.

This clonotype showed up just a few times. The J gene is TRBJ1-3, the V gene TRBV3-1; no clear D gene. Germline loops: CDR1 LGHDT, CDR2 YNNKEL (reference sequence). The ends were cut back, 2 bases at V and 6 bases at J, with 5 bases in the middle. This CDR3 has 12 amino acids. The CDR3: CASSQRENTIYF. DNA of the CDR3: TGTGCCAGCAGCCAACGAGAAAACACCATATATTTT.

This clonotype was counted a few times. CDR3 amino acids: CASSGRGREVHEQYF. CDR3 DNA sequence: TGCGCCAGCAGTGGTAGGGGGCGGGAGGTCCACGAGCAGTACTTC. The genes are TRBV10-2 and TRBJ2-7, with D maybe TRBD2 (8 bases). V lost 4 bases and J 5 bases, leaving 18 bases between the germline ends. Germline-derived CDR1 and CDR2 are WSHSY and SAAADI. The CDR3 sequence is 15 residues long.

This clonotype was seen many times. The chain employs TRBV20-1 and TRBJ2-4, with 15 positions matching TRBD2. Per the germline V gene, CDR1 is DFQATT and CDR2 is SNEGSKA (reference sequence). The length of the CDR3 is 18 residues. With 5 bases clipped from V and 6 bases from J, the junction kept 14 bases outside the gene matches. The CDR3 nucleotides read TGCAGTGCTGACTCATCCGGGACTAGCGGGAGGATGGGAAACATTCAGTACTTC. Translation: CSADSSGTSGRMGNIQYF.

This clonotype was detected only once. The V gene is TRBV28, the J gene TRBJ1-2; 7 bases align to TRBD1. V was clipped by 6 bases and J by 7 bases; unmatched bases: 8. Germline values: CDR1 MDHEN, CDR2 SYDVKM. This CDR3 spans 13 amino acids. The CDR3 sequence: CASSPADRSGYTF. CDR3 nucleotide sequence: TGTGCCAGCAGCCCCGCGGACAGGAGTGGCTACACCTTC.

CDR3: CAWSFPPSGLAGQAREQYF. CDR3 nucleotide sequence: TGTGCCTGGAGTTTCCCTCCCTCCGGACTAGCGGGACAGGCGCGCGAGCAGTACTTC. This chain links TRBV30 with TRBJ2-7, with 12 bases identical to TRBD2. The CDR3 is 19 residues long. Germline CDR1 is GTSNPN and CDR2 is SVGIG (reference sequence). V lost 2 bases and J lost 6; bases outside the gene matches: 20.

This clonotype appeared a few times. The chain joins TRBV6-5 to TRBJ2-2; D unclear. CDR3 length equals 16 residues. CDR1 and CDR2 from the germline V gene are MNHEY and SVGAGI. V was clipped by 2 bases and J by 0 bases, with 10 bases between them. The CDR3 is CASSYDPAPNTGELFF. The CDR3 DNA follows: TGTGCCAGCAGTTACGACCCGGCACCGAACACCGGGGAGCTGTTTTTT.

A single count supports this clonotype. This chain joins TRBV18 and TRBJ2-4, with D unresolved. There are 16 residues in the CDR3. Germline V gene data show CDR1 as KGHSH and CDR2 as LQKENI. With 6 bases removed from V and 3 bases from J, the gap between germline ends came to 18 bases. Here the CDR3 DNA reads TGTGCCAGCTCCGACGGCCCCAGGTCGGGCAAAAACATTCAGTACTTC. Protein product: CASSDGPRSGKNIQYF.

This rearrangement joins TRBV25-1 to TRBJ2-6; D may correspond to TRBD1 or TRBD2 (6 bases each). CDR1 is MGHDK and CDR2 is SYGVNS in the germline V gene. V lost 6 bases and J lost 0, with 18 bases in between. The CDR3 contains 18 residues. CDR3 residues: CASSARGASRSGANVLTF. The CDR3 DNA reads as TGTGCCAGCAGCGCAAGGGGGGCGTCCCGCTCTGGGGCCAACGTCCTGACTTTC.

This clonotype has at least ten counts. The gene calls are TRBV11-2 and TRBJ2-3, with a tentative D call TRBD2 (6 bases). The CDR3 sequence is 16 residues long. V lost 1 base and J 5 bases, leaving 16 bases between the germline ends. Per germline, CDR1 SGHAT and CDR2 FQNNGV. The CDR3: CASSLAWAGRGDTQYF. CDR3 DNA sequence: TGTGCCAGCAGCTTAGCTTGGGCGGGAAGGGGAGATACGCAGTATTTT.

The J gene is TRBJ1-6, the V gene TRBV30; tentative D call: TRBD1 (5 bases). V was cut by 0 bases and J by 7 bases, with 7 bases left in between. The germline V gene encodes CDR1 GTSNPN and CDR2 SVGIG (reference sequence). CDR3 length: 13 amino acids. Written as DNA, the CDR3 is TGTGCCTGGAGTGTACAGGCGAATTCACCCCTCCACTTT. It encodes CAWSVQANSPLHF.

The chain joins TRBV30 to TRBJ1-2, with D possibly matching TRBD1 (6 bases). The CDR3 covers 14 residues. With 8 bases removed from V and 2 bases from J, the gap between germline ends came to 18 bases. Looked up from germline, CDR1 is GTSNPN and CDR2 is SVGIG (reference sequence). CDR3 DNA: TGTGCCGGAGACCTACAGGGAAGAAACTATGGCTACACCTTC. Translation: CAGDLQGRNYGYTF.

This clonotype has just a few counts. This chain uses TRBV9 with TRBJ2-1; no reliable D call. The V end was cut by 0 bases, the J end by 4 bases, with 17 bases between. The length of the CDR3 is 17 residues. Germline V gene data show CDR1 as SGDLS and CDR2 as YYNGEE. In DNA, the CDR3 is TGTGCCAGCAGCGTAGGCGTGGGAAGTGGATCATACAATGAGCAGTTCTTC. Protein product: CASSVGVGSGSYNEQFF.

The chain has TRBV29-1 and TRBJ2-2; weak D call: TRBD2 (6 bases). The ends were cut back, 7 bases at V and 7 bases at J, with 19 bases in the middle. This CDR3 has 14 residues. Germline V gene lookup returns CDR1 SQVTM and CDR2 ANQGSEA. This CDR3 reads CSGAVSLGGGELFF. The CDR3 region has the DNA TGCAGCGGGGCTGTCAGCCTGGGGGGCGGGGAGCTGTTTTTT.

This clonotype was seen at least ten times. This chain uses TRBV27 with TRBJ1-2, with 9 bases that match TRBD1. Germline V gives CDR1 MNHEY, CDR2 SMNVEV (reference sequence). J lost 8 bases, V lost 3 bases, and 7 bases had no gene match. The CDR3 is 14 residues long. The CDR3 bases are TGTGCCAGCAGTTTCCACGACAGGGGGACGGGCTACACCTTC. It yields the protein CASSFHDRGTGYTF.

There are many counts of this clonotype. The rearrangement uses TRBV24-1 and TRBJ2-1; 7 nucleotides align to TRBD2. There are 15 residues in the CDR3. Germline V gene sequence: CDR1 KGHDR, CDR2 SFDVKD. The V gene end was trimmed by 4 bases and the J gene end by 2 bases; junction bases not matched to a gene: 4. CDR3 loop: CATSEAGRTYNEQFF. In DNA, the CDR3 is TGTGCCACCAGTGAAGCGGGACGGACCTACAATGAGCAGTTCTTC.